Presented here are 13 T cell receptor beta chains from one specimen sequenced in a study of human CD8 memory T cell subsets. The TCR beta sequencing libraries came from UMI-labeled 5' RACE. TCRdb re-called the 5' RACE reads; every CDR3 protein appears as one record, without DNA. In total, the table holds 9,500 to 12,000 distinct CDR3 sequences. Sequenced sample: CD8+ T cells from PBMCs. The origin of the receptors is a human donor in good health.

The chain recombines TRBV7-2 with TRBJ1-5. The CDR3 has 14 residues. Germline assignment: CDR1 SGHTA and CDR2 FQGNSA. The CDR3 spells CASSSVGLGQPQHF.

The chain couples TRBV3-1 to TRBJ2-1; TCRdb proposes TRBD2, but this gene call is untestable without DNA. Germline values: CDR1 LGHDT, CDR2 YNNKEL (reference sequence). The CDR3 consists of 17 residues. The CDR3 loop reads CASSQTSGSFPHNEQFF.

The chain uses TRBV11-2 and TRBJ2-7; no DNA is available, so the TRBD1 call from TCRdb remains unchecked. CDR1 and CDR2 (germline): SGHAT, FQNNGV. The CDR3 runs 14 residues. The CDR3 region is CASSLDHGIYEQYF.

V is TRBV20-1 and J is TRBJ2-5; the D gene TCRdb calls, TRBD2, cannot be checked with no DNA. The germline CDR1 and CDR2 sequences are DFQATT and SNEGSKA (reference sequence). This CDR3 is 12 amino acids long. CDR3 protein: CSAAGDGGTQYF.

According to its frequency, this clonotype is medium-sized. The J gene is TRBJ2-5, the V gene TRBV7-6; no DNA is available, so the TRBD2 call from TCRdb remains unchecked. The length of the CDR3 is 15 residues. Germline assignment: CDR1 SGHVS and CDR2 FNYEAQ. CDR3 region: CASSPGSGGQETQYF.

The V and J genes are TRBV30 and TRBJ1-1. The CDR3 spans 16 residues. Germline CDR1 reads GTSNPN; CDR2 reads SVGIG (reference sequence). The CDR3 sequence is CAWSGAAVIMNTEAFF. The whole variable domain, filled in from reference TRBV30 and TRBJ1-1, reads SQTIHQWPATLVQPVGSPLSLECTVEGTSNPNLYWYRQAAGRGLQLLFYSVGIGQISSEVPQNLSASRPQDRQFILSSKKLLLSDSGFYLCAWSGAAVIMNTEAFFGQGTRLTVV.

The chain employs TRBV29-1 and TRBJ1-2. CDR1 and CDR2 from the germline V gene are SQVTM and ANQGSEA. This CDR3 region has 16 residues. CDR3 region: CSVERQGGSLSDGYTF.

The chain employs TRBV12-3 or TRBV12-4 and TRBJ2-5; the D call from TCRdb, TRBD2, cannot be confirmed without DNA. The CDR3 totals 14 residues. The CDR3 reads CASSRDYYQETQYF.

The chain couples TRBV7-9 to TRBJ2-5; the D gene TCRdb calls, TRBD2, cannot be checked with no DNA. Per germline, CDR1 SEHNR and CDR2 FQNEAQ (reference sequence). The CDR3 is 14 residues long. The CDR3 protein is CASSLDLARETQYF.

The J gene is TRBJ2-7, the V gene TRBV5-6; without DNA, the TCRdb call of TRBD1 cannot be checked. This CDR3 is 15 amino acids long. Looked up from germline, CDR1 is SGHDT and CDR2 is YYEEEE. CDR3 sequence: CASSSGPGTLYEQYF.

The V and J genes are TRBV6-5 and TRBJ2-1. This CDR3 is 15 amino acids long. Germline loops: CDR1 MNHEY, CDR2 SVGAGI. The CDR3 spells CASTRSGGSYNEQFF.

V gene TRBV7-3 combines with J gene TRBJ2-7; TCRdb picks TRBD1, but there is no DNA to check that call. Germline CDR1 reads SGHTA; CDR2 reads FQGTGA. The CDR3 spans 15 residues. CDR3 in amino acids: CASSLVPGGANEQYF.

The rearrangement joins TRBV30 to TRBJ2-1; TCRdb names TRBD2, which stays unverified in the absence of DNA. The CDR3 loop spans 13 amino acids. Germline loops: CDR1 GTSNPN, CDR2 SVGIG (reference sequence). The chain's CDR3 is CAWSSDSGNEQFF.